This TCR beta chain originates from a study of T cell changes during pregnancy in multiple sclerosis. The CDR3 covers 15 residues. CDR1 and CDR2 from the germline V gene are SGHRS and YFSETQ. V dropped 0 bases and J dropped 5 bases, with 13 bases sitting between them. The protocol was immunoSEQ multiplex PCR, while the TCRdb copy is restricted to in-frame clones and leaves out a portion. The sample contains approximately 88,000 clones, 85% to 95% of which appear only once. The source is a female donor with multiple sclerosis, enrolled in a pregnancy study. V gene TRBV5-1 combines with J gene TRBJ2-3, with no clear D. Sample: peripheral blood, taken in the third trimester of pregnancy. Written as DNA, the CDR3 is TGCGCCAGCAGCTTGGCGGCTGCTAGAGGAGATACGCAGTATTTT. Protein: CASSLAAARGDTQYF.